These T cell receptor beta chains were read from a single sample in a study of cytomegalovirus exposure and HLA in healthy donors. Sequencing used immunoSEQ multiplex PCR; TCRdb keeps in-frame clones, though not all of them. The profile shows over 200,000 clones, 80% to 90% of them singletons. Sequenced: PBMCs. The receptor set was obtained from a woman aged 18-29 years in good health and CMV-seropositive. CDR3s include the opening cysteine and the closing phenylalanine or tryptophan. D genes are given only for firm matches. A clone size is listed for some rows: how often the clone was seen (once, few, many), or a class if it is expanded.

J gene: TRBJ2-1
clone size: .
D gene: .
V gene: TRBV5-4
CDR3 DNA: TGTGCCAGCAGCTTGGGGCTGGCCCTGGTGCAGTTCTTC
CDR3 protein: CASSLGLALVQFF

J gene: TRBJ2-2
clone size: .
D gene: TRBD2
V gene: TRBV7-3
CDR3 DNA: TGTGCCAGCAGCTTATTAGGGCTAGCGGACACCGGGGAGCTGTTTTTT
CDR3 protein: CASSLLGLADTGELFF

J gene: TRBJ2-4
clone size: .
D gene: .
V gene: TRBV7-9
CDR3 DNA: TGTGCCAGCAGCCGGTATGACAGCCTTCTAGCCAAAAACATTCAGTACTTC
CDR3 protein: CASSRYDSLLAKNIQYF

J gene: TRBJ2-2
clone size: .
D gene: TRBD1
V gene: TRBV6-5
CDR3 DNA: TGTGCCAGCAGTTACGGGACAGGGGGCTTCGGGGAGCTGTTTTTT
CDR3 protein: CASSYGTGGFGELFF

J gene: TRBJ1-1
clone size: .
D gene: .
V gene: TRBV9
CDR3 DNA: TGTGCCAGCAGTGACATAGACAGAACTGAAGCTTTCTTT
CDR3 protein: CASSDIDRTEAFF

J gene: TRBJ2-1
clone size: .
D gene: .
V gene: TRBV5-1
CDR3 DNA: TGCGCCAGCAGCTTGGAACAGGGACCATCCTACAATGAGCAGTTCTTC
CDR3 protein: CASSLEQGPSYNEQFF

J gene: TRBJ2-7
clone size: few
D gene: TRBD2
V gene: TRBV30
CDR3 DNA: TGTGCCTGGACACTCGATAGCGGGAGCTCCTACGAGCAGTACTTC
CDR3 protein: CAWTLDSGSSYEQYF

J gene: TRBJ1-1
clone size: .
D gene: .
V gene: TRBV18
CDR3 DNA: TGTGCCAGCTCACCAGGTCAGGGCGGCTTCACTGAAGCTTTCTTT
CDR3 protein: CASSPGQGGFTEAFF

J gene: TRBJ2-1
clone size: once
D gene: .
V gene: TRBV5-1
CDR3 DNA: TGCGCCAGCAGCTTGGCGGGGATTATGAATGAGCAGTTCTTC
CDR3 protein: CASSLAGIMNEQFF

J gene: TRBJ2-5
clone size: .
D gene: .
V gene: TRBV25-1
CDR3 DNA: TGTGCCAGCAGTGAACGCTCCGATGGTCAGGTACAAGAGACCCAGTACTTC
CDR3 protein: CASSERSDGQVQETQYF

J gene: TRBJ2-1
clone size: .
D gene: .
V gene: TRBV27
CDR3 DNA: TGTGCCAGCAGTTTACGGCTAGCCTCCTACAATGAGCAGTTCTTC
CDR3 protein: CASSLRLASYNEQFF

J gene: TRBJ2-3
clone size: once
D gene: .
V gene: TRBV2
CDR3 DNA: TGTGCCAGCACCGCCTCGAGGGGGATAGGGACAGATACGCAGTATTTT
CDR3 protein: CASTASRGIGTDTQYF

J gene: TRBJ1-5
clone size: .
D gene: .
V gene: TRBV6-5
CDR3 DNA: TGTGCCAGCAGTTATGGAGGACAGCCGAATCAGCCCCAGCATTTT
CDR3 protein: CASSYGGQPNQPQHF

J gene: TRBJ1-5
clone size: .
D gene: .
V gene: TRBV28
CDR3 DNA: TGTGCCAGCAGTCTAGGGGGGGAACGACAGCCCCAGCATTTT
CDR3 protein: CASSLGGERQPQHF

J gene: TRBJ2-7
clone size: .
D gene: TRBD1
V gene: TRBV11-2
CDR3 DNA: TGTGCCAGCAGCTTGGGACAGGGGTATGCCGAGCAGTACTTC
CDR3 protein: CASSLGQGYAEQYF

J gene: TRBJ2-1
clone size: .
D gene: TRBD2
V gene: TRBV29-1
CDR3 DNA: TGCAGCGTTGAAACCGGAAGTAGCGGGAGATTAAATGAGCAGTTCTTC
CDR3 protein: CSVETGSSGRLNEQFF

J gene: TRBJ2-3
clone size: .
D gene: TRBD2
V gene: TRBV27
CDR3 DNA: TGTGCCAGCAGTCGTACTAGCGGGAGGGTCACAGATACGCAGTATTTT
CDR3 protein: CASSRTSGRVTDTQYF

J gene: TRBJ2-5
clone size: .
D gene: .
V gene: TRBV19
CDR3 DNA: TGTGCCAGTAGTATGAATAGATTGGGCGTGGAGACCCAGTACTTC
CDR3 protein: CASSMNRLGVETQYF

J gene: TRBJ2-1
clone size: .
D gene: TRBD2
V gene: TRBV28
CDR3 DNA: TGTGCCAGCAGCTCAGCGGGAGACGGGAGCAATGAGCAGTTCTTC
CDR3 protein: CASSSAGDGSNEQFF

J gene: TRBJ2-1
clone size: .
D gene: TRBD2
V gene: TRBV27
CDR3 DNA: TGTGCCAGGATGAGCGGGATCCGATATGGTGAGCAGTTCTTC
CDR3 protein: CARMSGIRYGEQFF

J gene: TRBJ2-5
clone size: .
D gene: .
V gene: TRBV4-2
CDR3 DNA: TGTGCCAGCAGCCCCCTCGGTGCCCTAGAGACCCAGTACTTC
CDR3 protein: CASSPLGALETQYF

J gene: TRBJ2-7
clone size: .
D gene: TRBD2
V gene: TRBV4-2
CDR3 DNA: TGTGCCAGCAGCCAACAGAAACTAGCGGGAGTTTCCTACGAGCAGTACTTC
CDR3 protein: CASSQQKLAGVSYEQYF

J gene: TRBJ1-4
clone size: .
D gene: .
V gene: TRBV6-6
CDR3 DNA: TGTGCCAGCAGTTACTCGCGCGGGGGTGAAAAACTGTTTTTT
CDR3 protein: CASSYSRGGEKLFF

J gene: TRBJ1-2
clone size: .
D gene: TRBD1
V gene: TRBV11-2
CDR3 DNA: TGTGCCAGCAGCGCACAGACAGGGGAAGGCTACACCTTC
CDR3 protein: CASSAQTGEGYTF

J gene: TRBJ2-3
clone size: .
D gene: .
V gene: TRBV7-2
CDR3 DNA: TGTGCCAGCAGCTTAGTCGAGGTGACGACTCCAGGCACAGATACGCAGTATTTT
CDR3 protein: CASSLVEVTTPGTDTQYF

J gene: TRBJ2-2
clone size: .
D gene: TRBD1
V gene: TRBV4-2
CDR3 DNA: TGTGCCAGCAGCCAAGCCGAGGGGGCTGGCACCGGGGAGCTGTTTTTT
CDR3 protein: CASSQAEGAGTGELFF

J gene: TRBJ1-4
clone size: .
D gene: TRBD1
V gene: TRBV5-1
CDR3 DNA: TGCGCCAGCAGCTTACGGACAGGGAATGAAAAACTGTTTTTT
CDR3 protein: CASSLRTGNEKLFF

J gene: TRBJ2-2
clone size: few
D gene: TRBD2
V gene: TRBV7-3
CDR3 DNA: TGTGCCAGCAGCTTCATAGCGGGTTCTACCGGGGAGCTGTTTTTT
CDR3 protein: CASSFIAGSTGELFF

J gene: TRBJ1-5
clone size: once
D gene: .
V gene: TRBV7-2
CDR3 DNA: TGTGCCAGCAGCCGTCAAAATCGAGAAGATTGGGGCTTCAATCAGCCCCAGCATTTT
CDR3 protein: CASSRQNREDWGFNQPQHF

J gene: TRBJ2-1
clone size: .
D gene: .
V gene: TRBV11-3
CDR3 DNA: TGTGCCAGCAGCTCCGGACGGACTCTCAACGGCAATGAGCAGTTCTTC
CDR3 protein: CASSSGRTLNGNEQFF

J gene: TRBJ2-1
clone size: .
D gene: TRBD2
V gene: TRBV28
CDR3 DNA: TGTGCCAGCACCCCTCGCGGGGGAACTTACAATGAGCAGTTCTTC
CDR3 protein: CASTPRGGTYNEQFF

J gene: TRBJ2-2
clone size: .
D gene: TRBD2
V gene: TRBV5-5
CDR3 DNA: TGTGCCAGCAGCACAAGCCTCAGCGGGAGGGTTAGCGCCGGGGAGCTGTTTTTT
CDR3 protein: CASSTSLSGRVSAGELFF

J gene: TRBJ2-3
clone size: .
D gene: .
V gene: TRBV9
CDR3 DNA: TGTGCCAGCAGCGTAGGCCAGACAGATACGCAGTATTTT
CDR3 protein: CASSVGQTDTQYF

J gene: TRBJ2-7
clone size: .
D gene: .
V gene: TRBV30
CDR3 DNA: TGTGCCTGGACGGGGGACGGCTCCTACGAGCAGTACTTC
CDR3 protein: CAWTGDGSYEQYF

J gene: TRBJ1-4
clone size: .
D gene: TRBD1
V gene: TRBV6-5
CDR3 DNA: TGTGCCAGCAATTTGGACAGGGGGAATGAAAAACTGTTTTTT
CDR3 protein: CASNLDRGNEKLFF

J gene: TRBJ1-2
clone size: few
D gene: .
V gene: TRBV9
CDR3 DNA: TGTGCCAGCAGCGGACGGACAGACTATGGCTACACCTTC
CDR3 protein: CASSGRTDYGYTF

J gene: TRBJ2-5
clone size: .
D gene: .
V gene: TRBV5-4
CDR3 DNA: TGTGCCAGCAGCTTCAGGGGTTGGGAGACCCAGTACTTC
CDR3 protein: CASSFRGWETQYF

J gene: TRBJ2-7
clone size: once
D gene: TRBD2
V gene: TRBV7-9
CDR3 DNA: TGTGCCAGCAGCCCCCGACTAGCGGGAGAGGTCTACGAGCAGTACTTC
CDR3 protein: CASSPRLAGEVYEQYF

J gene: TRBJ2-7
clone size: .
D gene: .
V gene: TRBV21-1
CDR3 DNA: TGTGCCAGCAGCAAACTAGCGGGAGCCTACGAGCAGTACTTC
CDR3 protein: CASSKLAGAYEQYF

J gene: TRBJ1-5
clone size: .
D gene: .
V gene: TRBV19
CDR3 DNA: TGTGCCAGTAGTACTCGGGTGGTGGGGCATTTT
CDR3 protein: CASSTRVVGHF

J gene: TRBJ1-2
clone size: few
D gene: TRBD1
V gene: TRBV18
CDR3 DNA: TGTGCCAGCTCACCAGACAGGGGATATGGCTACACCTTC
CDR3 protein: CASSPDRGYGYTF

J gene: TRBJ2-7
clone size: .
D gene: TRBD2
V gene: TRBV27
CDR3 DNA: TGTGCCAGCAGCCGCAACCGGGACTATCATCGCTACGAGCAGTACTTC
CDR3 protein: CASSRNRDYHRYEQYF

J gene: TRBJ2-1
clone size: .
D gene: .
V gene: TRBV5-1
CDR3 DNA: TGCGCCAGCAGCTTCGGCGGGCAATACAATGAGCAGTTCTTC
CDR3 protein: CASSFGGQYNEQFF

J gene: TRBJ2-3
clone size: .
D gene: TRBD2
V gene: TRBV2
CDR3 DNA: TGTGCCCCGAAGGACTGGACTAGCGGGAGGGGGGACACAGATACGCAGTATTTT
CDR3 protein: CAPKDWTSGRGDTDTQYF

J gene: TRBJ2-7
clone size: .
D gene: TRBD1
V gene: TRBV30
CDR3 DNA: TGTGCCTGGAGTTCCCCAACCGGGACAGGGGGTGTCCACGAGCAGTACTTC
CDR3 protein: CAWSSPTGTGGVHEQYF

J gene: TRBJ1-1
clone size: .
D gene: .
V gene: TRBV2
CDR3 DNA: TGTGCCAGCAGTCGGAGTCTGAACACTGAAGCTTTCTTT
CDR3 protein: CASSRSLNTEAFF

J gene: TRBJ1-4
clone size: once
D gene: .
V gene: TRBV19
CDR3 DNA: TGTGCCAGTAGTACAGGACAGCTCGCAACTAATGAAAAACTGTTTTTT
CDR3 protein: CASSTGQLATNEKLFF

J gene: TRBJ2-1
clone size: .
D gene: TRBD2
V gene: TRBV2
CDR3 DNA: TGTGCCAGCAGTGAAATTAGCGGGAGGGCTTGGGGTGAGCAGTTCTTC
CDR3 protein: CASSEISGRAWGEQFF

J gene: TRBJ2-2
clone size: .
D gene: .
V gene: TRBV5-1
CDR3 DNA: TGCGCCAGCAGCTTAAGACTAGGAATGAACACCGGGGAGCTGTTTTTT
CDR3 protein: CASSLRLGMNTGELFF

J gene: TRBJ1-2
clone size: once
D gene: .
V gene: TRBV5-4
CDR3 DNA: TGTGCCAGCAGCTTGGATGGGGGGAACTATGGCTACACCTTC
CDR3 protein: CASSLDGGNYGYTF

J gene: TRBJ2-7
clone size: .
D gene: .
V gene: TRBV27
CDR3 DNA: TGTGCCAGCAGCCTCAGCGTCCAGGGTCCTTGGCTCAGGGTCGTGGAGCAGTACTTC
CDR3 protein: CASSLSVQGPWLRVVEQYF

J gene: TRBJ2-1
clone size: .
D gene: TRBD2
V gene: TRBV10-3
CDR3 DNA: TGTGCCATCAGTGAGTTTTCGAGCGGGAGGGCCTACAATGAGCAGTTCTTC
CDR3 protein: CAISEFSSGRAYNEQFF

J gene: TRBJ1-4
clone size: .
D gene: .
V gene: TRBV4-1
CDR3 DNA: TGCGCCAGCAGCCAGCCCCGACAGGCCCCTTTGAAACTGTTTTTT
CDR3 protein: CASSQPRQAPLKLFF

J gene: TRBJ1-1
clone size: .
D gene: .
V gene: TRBV6-5
CDR3 DNA: TGTGCCAGCAGTCCCCGGGATGCCTCGAACACTGAAGCTTTCTTT
CDR3 protein: CASSPRDASNTEAFF

J gene: TRBJ2-1
clone size: .
D gene: .
V gene: TRBV28
CDR3 DNA: TGTGCCAGCAGTTCCGGACAGAAGCCCTACAATGAGCAGTTCTTC
CDR3 protein: CASSSGQKPYNEQFF

J gene: TRBJ2-1
clone size: .
D gene: TRBD2
V gene: TRBV4-1
CDR3 DNA: TGCGCCAGCAGCCTCTCTAGCGGGAGGTACAATGAGCAGTTCTTC
CDR3 protein: CASSLSSGRYNEQFF